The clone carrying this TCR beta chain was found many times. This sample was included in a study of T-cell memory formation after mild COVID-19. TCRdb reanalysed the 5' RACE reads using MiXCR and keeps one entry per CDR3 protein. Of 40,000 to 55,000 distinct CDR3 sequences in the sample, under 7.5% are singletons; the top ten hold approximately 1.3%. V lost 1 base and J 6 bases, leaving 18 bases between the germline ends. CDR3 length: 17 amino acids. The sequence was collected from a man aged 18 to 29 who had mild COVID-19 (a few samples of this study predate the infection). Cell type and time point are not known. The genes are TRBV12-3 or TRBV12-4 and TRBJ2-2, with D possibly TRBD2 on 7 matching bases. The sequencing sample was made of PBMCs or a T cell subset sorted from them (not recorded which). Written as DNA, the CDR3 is TGTGCCAGCAGTTTAGTGTATGGCGGGGGCCCCGCCGGGGAGCTGTTTTTT. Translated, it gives CASSLVYGGGPAGELFF.